Included here is one T cell receptor beta chain sequence, with context. Antigen: not known. Sequenced material consisted of expressed TCRB transcripts (all of the isolated RNA was reverse transcribed). Profiling relied on immunoSEQ multiplex PCR, and the TCRdb table lists in-frame clones only, not all of them. The sample has about 470,000 clones; about 30% are singletons. These data are taken from a study of beta chain features in type 1 diabetes. General study results and limits: Whether HLA type affects TCRB rearrangement stayed undetermined in the present work.

Germline lookup yields CDR1 LNHNV and CDR2 YYDKDF (reference sequence). Trimming cost V 5 bases and J 0 bases; bases outside gene matches: 2. This CDR3 is 14 amino acids long. The sequencing sample was made of naive CD4+ T cells from blood. The TCR originated in a young man in good health. The chain employs TRBV15 and TRBJ2-3; 7 bases agree with TRBD1. The CDR3 here is CATSRGQSTDTQYF. The CDR3 DNA reads as TGTGCCACCAGCCGGGGACAGAGCACAGATACGCAGTATTTT.